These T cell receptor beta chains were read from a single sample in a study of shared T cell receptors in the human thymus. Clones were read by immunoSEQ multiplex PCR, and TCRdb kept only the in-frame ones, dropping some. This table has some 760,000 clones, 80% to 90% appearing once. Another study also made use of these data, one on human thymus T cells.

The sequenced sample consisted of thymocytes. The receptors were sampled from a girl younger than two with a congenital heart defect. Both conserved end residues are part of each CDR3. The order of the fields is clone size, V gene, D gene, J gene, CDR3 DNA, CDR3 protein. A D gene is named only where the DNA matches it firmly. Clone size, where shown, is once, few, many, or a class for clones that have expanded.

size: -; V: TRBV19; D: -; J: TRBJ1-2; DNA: TGTGCCAGTAGTATTCGCCAGGGTTATGGCTACACCTTC; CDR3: CASSIRQGYGYTF
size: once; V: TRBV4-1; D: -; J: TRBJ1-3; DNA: TGCGCCAGCAGCCAAGACGGGTCGGGTGTGTCCCGAAACACCATATATTTT; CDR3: CASSQDGSGVSRNTIYF
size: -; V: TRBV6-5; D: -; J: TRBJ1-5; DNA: TGTGCCAGCAGAGCCAAGAGCGGTCCCGGGCAGCCCCAGCATTTT; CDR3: CASRAKSGPGQPQHF
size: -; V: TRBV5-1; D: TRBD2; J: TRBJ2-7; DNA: TGCGCCAGCAGCTGGGGACTAGTAGGGGACGAGCAGTACTTC; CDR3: CASSWGLVGDEQYF
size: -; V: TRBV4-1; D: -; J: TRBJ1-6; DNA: TGCGCCAGCAGCCAAGAAGGCCTCGGGTCGCCAAATTCACCCCTCCACTTT; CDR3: CASSQEGLGSPNSPLHF
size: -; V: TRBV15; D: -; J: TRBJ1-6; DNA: TGTGCCACCAGCGTCCTGGGGGAGGGGCCAACTTTTCTCCACTTT; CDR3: CATSVLGEGPTFLHF
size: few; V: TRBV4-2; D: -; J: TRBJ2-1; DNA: TGTGCCAGCAGCCTTCAGGTTAGCGATGAGCAGTTCTTC; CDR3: CASSLQVSDEQFF
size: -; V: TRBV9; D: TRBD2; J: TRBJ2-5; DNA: TGTGCCAGCAGCGCCGGACGGAGCGGGGGAGTCCAAGAGACCCAGTACTTC; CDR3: CASSAGRSGGVQETQYF
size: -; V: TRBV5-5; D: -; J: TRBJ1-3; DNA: TGTGCCAGCAGCTTGGTGGGCGATGGGACTGCTACTGACACCATATATTTT; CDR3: CASSLVGDGTATDTIYF
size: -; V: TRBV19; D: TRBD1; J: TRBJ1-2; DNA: TGTGCCAGTAGTAGGACAGGGTATGGCTACACCTTC; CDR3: CASSRTGYGYTF
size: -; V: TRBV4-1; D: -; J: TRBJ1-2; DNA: TGCGCCAGCAGCTTAAGGGCTTGCTCTAATTTACTCCAGGGCAGCAATGGCCACACCTTC; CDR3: CASSLRACSNLLQGSNGHTF
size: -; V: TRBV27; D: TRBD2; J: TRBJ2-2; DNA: TGTGCCAGCAGTCCGCTGACTAGCGGGGGGGCATTGGAAACCGGGGAGCTGTTTTTT; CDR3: CASSPLTSGGALETGELFF
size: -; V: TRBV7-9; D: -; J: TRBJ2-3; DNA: TGTGCCAGCAACCCCCAGACGCAGTATTTT; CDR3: CASNPQTQYF
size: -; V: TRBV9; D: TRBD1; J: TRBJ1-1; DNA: TGTGCCAGCAGCGTGGAGGACAGGGTGAGGGGCACTGAAGCTTTCTTT; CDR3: CASSVEDRVRGTEAFF
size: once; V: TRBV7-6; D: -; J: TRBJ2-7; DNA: TGTGCCAGCAGCTTAGGAAACAGGGAGAGGAACGAGCAGTACTTC; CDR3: CASSLGNRERNEQYF
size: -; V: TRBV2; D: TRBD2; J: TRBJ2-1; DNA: TGTGCCAGCAGTCCCCCTCAGCATGGACTAGCGGGGAACTACAATGAGCAGTTCTTC; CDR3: CASSPPQHGLAGNYNEQFF
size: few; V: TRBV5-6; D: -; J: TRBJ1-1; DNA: TGTGCCAGCAGCTTGGATCAGGGCTCGAACACTGAAGCTTTCTTT; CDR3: CASSLDQGSNTEAFF
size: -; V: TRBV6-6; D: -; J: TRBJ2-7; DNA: TGTGCCAGCAGCCAGGGCGTCGTCTACGAGCAGTACTTC; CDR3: CASSQGVVYEQYF
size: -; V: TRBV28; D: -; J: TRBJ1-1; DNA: TGTGCCAGCAGACCACTTCTGGGGCAGGCGCGAGCTGGAGCTTTCTTT; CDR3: CASRPLLGQARAGAFF
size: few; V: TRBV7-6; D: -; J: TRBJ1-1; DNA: TGTGCCAGCAGCTTAGTTCGGAAGGGGCCTTACACTGAAGCTTTCTTT; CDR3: CASSLVRKGPYTEAFF
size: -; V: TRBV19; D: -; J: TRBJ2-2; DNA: TGTGCCAGTGGGCTTTTGGGAGACGACACCGGGGAGCTGTTTTTT; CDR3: CASGLLGDDTGELFF
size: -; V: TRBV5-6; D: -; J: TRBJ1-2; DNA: TGTGCCAGCAGCTTGGCCGGAGGGCGCTATGGCTACACCTTC; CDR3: CASSLAGGRYGYTF
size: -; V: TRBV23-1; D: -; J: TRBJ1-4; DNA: TGCGCCAGCAGTCAATTCCCCCGGGGAGAGGGTGAAAAACTGTTTTTT; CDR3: CASSQFPRGEGEKLFF
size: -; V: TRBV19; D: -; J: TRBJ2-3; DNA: TGTGCCAGTAGTATTGGGGGGACAGATACGCAGTATTTT; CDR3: CASSIGGTDTQYF
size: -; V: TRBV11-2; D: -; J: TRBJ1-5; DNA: TGTGCCAGCAGCTCAGGACATCATAGCAATCAGCCCCAGCATTTT; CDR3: CASSSGHHSNQPQHF
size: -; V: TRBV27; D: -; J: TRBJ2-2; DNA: TGTGCCGCCCCAGGGTTATGGACCGGGGAGCTGTTTTTT; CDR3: CAAPGLWTGELFF
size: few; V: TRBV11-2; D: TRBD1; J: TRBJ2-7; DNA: TGTGCCAGCAGCTTAGGAAGGGGACAGGGATCCTACGAGCAGTACTTC; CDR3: CASSLGRGQGSYEQYF
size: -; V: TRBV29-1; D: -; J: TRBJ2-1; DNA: TGCAGCGTTGCGCGGGGACAGTTGATTAATGAGCAGTTCTTC; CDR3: CSVARGQLINEQFF
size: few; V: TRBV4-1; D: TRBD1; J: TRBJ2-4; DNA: TGCGCCAGCAGCCAAGATGGGCCAGGGGGTCAGATGGACATTCAGTACTTC; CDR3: CASSQDGPGGQMDIQYF
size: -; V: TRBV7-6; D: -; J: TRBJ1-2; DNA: TGTGCCAGCAGCTTAGGCGGGGAGGAGTCGAAAGGCTACACCTTC; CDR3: CASSLGGEESKGYTF
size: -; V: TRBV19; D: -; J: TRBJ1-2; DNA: TGTGCCAGTAGCCGTACAGGGACCGGCTACACCTTC; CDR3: CASSRTGTGYTF
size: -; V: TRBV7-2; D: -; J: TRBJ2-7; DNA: TGTGCCAGCAGCTGGATGGGGGGATACGAGCAGTACTTC; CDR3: CASSWMGGYEQYF
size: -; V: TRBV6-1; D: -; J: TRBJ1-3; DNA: TGTGCCAGCAGTCCTGATGAGCCGGGACAAACCATATATTTT; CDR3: CASSPDEPGQTIYF
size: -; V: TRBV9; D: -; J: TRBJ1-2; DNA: TGTGCCAGCAGACCCGGCGGTTTCGATTTTACCGACTATGGCTACACCTTC; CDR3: CASRPGGFDFTDYGYTF
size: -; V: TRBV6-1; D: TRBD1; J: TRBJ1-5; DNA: TGTGCCAGCAGTGAAGGGGACAGGGGGCCTGGCGGCAATCAGCCCCAGCATTTT; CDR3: CASSEGDRGPGGNQPQHF
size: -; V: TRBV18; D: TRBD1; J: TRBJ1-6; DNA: TGTGCCAGCTCAAGTCTACCCGTGACAGGGGGCAAGTCGTCCTATAATTCACCCCTCCACTTT; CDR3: CASSSLPVTGGKSSYNSPLHF
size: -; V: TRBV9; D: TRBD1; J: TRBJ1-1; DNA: TGTGCCAGCAGCCCAAGGGACAGGTCCCTACCACAGGGGTGGGCTTTCTTT; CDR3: CASSPRDRSLPQGWAFF
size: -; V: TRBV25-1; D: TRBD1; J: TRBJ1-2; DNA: TGTGCCAGCAGTGGGGACAGGGCATATGGCTACACCTTC; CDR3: CASSGDRAYGYTF
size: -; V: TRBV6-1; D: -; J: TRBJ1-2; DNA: TGTGCCAGCAGTGAAGGCGGGAGGAGTTTAGGTACCTTC; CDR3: CASSEGGRSLGTF
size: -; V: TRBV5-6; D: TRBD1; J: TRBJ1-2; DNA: TGTGCCAGCAGCTTGAAGGAAGGGGGCCCTGGCTACACCTTC; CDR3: CASSLKEGGPGYTF
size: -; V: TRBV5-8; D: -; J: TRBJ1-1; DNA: TGTGCCAGCAGCTTCCGTAACAGGGAGAGAACTGAAGCTTTCTTT; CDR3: CASSFRNRERTEAFF
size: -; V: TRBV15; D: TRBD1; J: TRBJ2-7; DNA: TGTGCCACCAGCACTCGCTCCCTTAGGACAGGGAAGTACGAGCAGTACTTC; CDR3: CATSTRSLRTGKYEQYF
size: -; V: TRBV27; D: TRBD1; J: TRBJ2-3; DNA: TGTGCCAGCAGTATCTGGGCGACAGGGGACATAGGAGGCACAGATACGCAGTATTTT; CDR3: CASSIWATGDIGGTDTQYF
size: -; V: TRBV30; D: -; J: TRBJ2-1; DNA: TGTGCCTGGAGCTCGAAAACCCCCAGGCCTAACTACAATGAGCAGTTCTTC; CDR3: CAWSSKTPRPNYNEQFF
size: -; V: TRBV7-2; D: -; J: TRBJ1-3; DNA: TGTGCCAGCAGCTTATCGAATAGCGGTGTCGTAAACACCATATATTTT; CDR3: CASSLSNSGVVNTIYF
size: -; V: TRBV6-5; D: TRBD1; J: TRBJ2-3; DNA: TGTGCCAGCAGTTCCCTAGGGACAGGGAAGGCAGATACGCAGTATTTT; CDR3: CASSSLGTGKADTQYF
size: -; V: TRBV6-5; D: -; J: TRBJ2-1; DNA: TGTGCCAGCGAAGACATAAAGCGGGTAAAGTTCTTC; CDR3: CASEDIKRVKFF
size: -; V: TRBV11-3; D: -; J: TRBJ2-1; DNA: TGTGCCAGCAGCCCAGAACGTGGGGCAGGCGTAGGGGATGAGCAGTTCTTC; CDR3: CASSPERGAGVGDEQFF
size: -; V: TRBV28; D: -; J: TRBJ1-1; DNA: TGTGCCAGCAGTCGCGAAGCGCTAACCGAAGCTTTCTTT; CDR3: CASSREALTEAFF
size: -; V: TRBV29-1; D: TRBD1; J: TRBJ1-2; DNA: TGCAGCGTTGATAGGGACAGATTGTTCGGCTACACCTTC; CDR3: CSVDRDRLFGYTF
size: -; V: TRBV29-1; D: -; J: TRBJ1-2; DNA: TGCAGCGTCTGGACGGGACATACTAACTATGGCTACACCTTC; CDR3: CSVWTGHTNYGYTF
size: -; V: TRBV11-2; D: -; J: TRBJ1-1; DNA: TGTGCCAGCACCTTACCCTCTTACAGGGTAGGAGCTTTCTTT; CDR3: CASTLPSYRVGAFF
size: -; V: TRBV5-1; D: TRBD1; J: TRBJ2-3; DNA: TGCGCCAGCAGCCGGTACGGGACAGCCTTTGATACGCAGTATTTT; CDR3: CASSRYGTAFDTQYF
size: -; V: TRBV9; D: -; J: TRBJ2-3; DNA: TGTGCCAGCAGCGTTCAACCGGGACATTCCTCAGTCGGAGATACGCAGTATTTT; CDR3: CASSVQPGHSSVGDTQYF
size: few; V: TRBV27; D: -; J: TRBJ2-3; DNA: TGTGCCAGCAGCCCCATAGACACAGATACGCAGTATTTT; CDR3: CASSPIDTDTQYF